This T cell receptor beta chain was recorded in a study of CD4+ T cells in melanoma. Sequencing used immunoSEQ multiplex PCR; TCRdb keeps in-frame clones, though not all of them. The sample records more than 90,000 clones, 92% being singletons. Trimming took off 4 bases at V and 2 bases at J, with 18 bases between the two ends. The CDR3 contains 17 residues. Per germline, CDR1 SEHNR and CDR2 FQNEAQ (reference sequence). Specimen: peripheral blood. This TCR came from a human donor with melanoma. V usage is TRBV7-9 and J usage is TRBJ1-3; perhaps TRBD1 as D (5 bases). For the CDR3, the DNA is TGTGCCAGCAGCTCCCAGATGGCAAGGGGTCCTGGAAACACCATATATTTT. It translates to CASSSQMARGPGNTIYF.